The rows below give T cell receptor beta chains drawn from one sample of a study of T cell repertoires in cytomegalovirus infection. Which antigens these TCRs recognize remains unknown. TCRdb itself ran the reads through MiXCR, one entry per CDR3 protein. The sample shows fewer than 1,000,000 distinct CDR3 sequences, approximately 30% of them seen only once. Source: cultured CD8+ T cells from PBMCs, taken from culture after CMV antigen stimulation. These receptors were taken from a human donor in good health (CMV status not recorded). Some clones in this sample may be carry-over from other donors' samples. Each CDR3 is given with its conserved first and last residue. Fields, in order: CDR3 DNA, CDR3 protein, D gene, V gene, clone size, J gene. D genes are given only for firm matches. Rows give clone size only sometimes, using once, few, many, or a class for an expanded clone.

cdr3_nt: TGTGCCAGCAGTCAATTTCTGGGGGCGCATCAGCCCCAGCATTTT
cdr3_aa: CASSQFLGAHQPQHF
d_call: -
v_call: TRBV6-5
clone_size: -
j_call: TRBJ1-5

cdr3_nt: TGTGCCAGCAGCCCGTCGCGGGGGTCCCTCCCAGATACGCAGTATTTT
cdr3_aa: CASSPSRGSLPDTQYF
d_call: TRBD2
v_call: TRBV5-5
clone_size: -
j_call: TRBJ2-3

cdr3_nt: TGCAGTGCTAGAGATTTGAGGGAAACCTCTGGAAACACCATATATTTT
cdr3_aa: CSARDLRETSGNTIYF
d_call: -
v_call: TRBV20-1
clone_size: -
j_call: TRBJ1-3

cdr3_nt: TGTGCCAGCAGCTTAGGCGGGTGGGGGAACACTGAAGCTTTCTTT
cdr3_aa: CASSLGGWGNTEAFF
d_call: -
v_call: TRBV7-9
clone_size: -
j_call: TRBJ1-1

cdr3_nt: TGTGCCAGCAGCCAAATGATTAATGAGCAGTTCTTC
cdr3_aa: CASSQMINEQFF
d_call: -
v_call: TRBV7-6
clone_size: few
j_call: TRBJ2-1

cdr3_nt: TGTGCCAGCAGTGAATACCGGGAGTCCACCGAAGCTTTCTTT
cdr3_aa: CASSEYRESTEAFF
d_call: -
v_call: TRBV6-1
clone_size: -
j_call: TRBJ1-1

cdr3_nt: TGCAGTGCTAGAGACCCCAGGAGCGGGGGGGCCTACAATGAGCAGTTCTTC
cdr3_aa: CSARDPRSGGAYNEQFF
d_call: TRBD2
v_call: TRBV20-1
clone_size: -
j_call: TRBJ2-1

cdr3_nt: TGTGCCAGCAGTGAGCAGGGTACTAATGAGCAGTTCTTC
cdr3_aa: CASSEQGTNEQFF
d_call: -
v_call: TRBV6-1
clone_size: -
j_call: TRBJ2-1

cdr3_nt: TGTGCCAGCAGCTTAGAAGAGGGCAGGGGGAATGGCTACACCTTC
cdr3_aa: CASSLEEGRGNGYTF
d_call: TRBD1
v_call: TRBV7-9
clone_size: few
j_call: TRBJ1-2

cdr3_nt: TGTGCCAGCAGCCCGGGGTACGGGGCCAACGTCCTGACTTTC
cdr3_aa: CASSPGYGANVLTF
d_call: -
v_call: TRBV9
clone_size: -
j_call: TRBJ2-6

cdr3_nt: TGTGCCAGCAGCTTGGTTTCCTCGGGACAGGCCTTCTACAATGAGCAGTTCTTC
cdr3_aa: CASSLVSSGQAFYNEQFF
d_call: TRBD1
v_call: TRBV5-6
clone_size: -
j_call: TRBJ2-1

cdr3_nt: TGCGCCAGCAGCCAAGATATTGGGGTGGAGACCCAGTACTTC
cdr3_aa: CASSQDIGVETQYF
d_call: -
v_call: TRBV4-1
clone_size: -
j_call: TRBJ2-5

cdr3_nt: TGTGCCAGCAGCTTGGGCTGGGGGCCAGAAGAGACCCAGTACTTC
cdr3_aa: CASSLGWGPEETQYF
d_call: -
v_call: TRBV5-4
clone_size: -
j_call: TRBJ2-5

cdr3_nt: TGTGCCACCAGACCTGGGGCCGTGACCCGGAGCTATGGCTACACCTTC
cdr3_aa: CATRPGAVTRSYGYTF
d_call: -
v_call: TRBV15
clone_size: -
j_call: TRBJ1-2

cdr3_nt: TGTGCCAGCAGCTTGGGAGGGGGCTTTGAGCAGTTCTTC
cdr3_aa: CASSLGGGFEQFF
d_call: TRBD1
v_call: TRBV5-6
clone_size: -
j_call: TRBJ2-1

cdr3_nt: TGTGCCAGCAGCGCAGGGGCCAACGTCCTGACTTTC
cdr3_aa: CASSAGANVLTF
d_call: -
v_call: TRBV7-9
clone_size: many
j_call: TRBJ2-6

cdr3_nt: TGTGCCAGCAGCTTAAATGGACAGGGGGCCTACAATGAGCAGTTCTTC
cdr3_aa: CASSLNGQGAYNEQFF
d_call: TRBD1
v_call: TRBV5-5
clone_size: few
j_call: TRBJ2-1

cdr3_nt: TGCAGTGCTAGAGTGACAGGGTTCGTAGGGACTGAAGCTTTCTTT
cdr3_aa: CSARVTGFVGTEAFF
d_call: TRBD1
v_call: TRBV20-1
clone_size: -
j_call: TRBJ1-1